The rows below give T cell receptor beta chains drawn from one sample of a study of blood T cell repertoires in COVID-19. Using immunoSEQ multiplex PCR, the repertoire was profiled, and TCRdb retains in-frame clones only, with some absent. Found here are around 330,000 clones, about 89% of them singletons; the top ten hold 9.5%. What was sequenced was PBMCs or T cells enriched from blood (not recorded which). All receptors come from a woman between 40 and 55 years old who had recovered from COVID-19. CDR3s include the opening cysteine and the closing phenylalanine or tryptophan. The order of the fields is D gene, clone size, V gene, J gene, CDR3 DNA, CDR3 protein. A D gene is named only where the DNA matches it firmly. Expanded clones get a size class; other rows say once, few or many, or leave the size out.

d_call: .
clone_size: .
v_call: TRBV27
j_call: TRBJ2-1
cdr3_nt: TGTGCCAGCAGTCCTCCGGGGGTGAGCTCCTACAATGAGCAGTTCTTC
cdr3_aa: CASSPPGVSSYNEQFF

d_call: .
clone_size: .
v_call: TRBV7-8
j_call: TRBJ2-7
cdr3_nt: TGTGCCAGCAGCTACTTTGAGGACACGTACTACGAGCAGTACTTC
cdr3_aa: CASSYFEDTYYEQYF

d_call: .
clone_size: .
v_call: TRBV12-3/TRBV12-4
j_call: TRBJ2-7
cdr3_nt: TGTGCCAGCAGTTTCAACTACGAGCAGTACTTC
cdr3_aa: CASSFNYEQYF

d_call: TRBD2
clone_size: .
v_call: TRBV5-4
j_call: TRBJ2-3
cdr3_nt: TGTGCCAGCAGCTTGGAGGAGCGGGGGGCCCCGTATTTT
cdr3_aa: CASSLEERGAPYF

d_call: TRBD1
clone_size: .
v_call: TRBV19
j_call: TRBJ1-2
cdr3_nt: TGTGCCAGTAGTACCCCCCAAACGGACAGGATCTATGGCTACACCTTC
cdr3_aa: CASSTPQTDRIYGYTF

d_call: .
clone_size: .
v_call: TRBV19
j_call: TRBJ1-2
cdr3_nt: TGTGCCAGTGGCCAGTCGGACATATCTAACTATGGCTACACCTTC
cdr3_aa: CASGQSDISNYGYTF

d_call: TRBD1
clone_size: .
v_call: TRBV7-9
j_call: TRBJ2-5
cdr3_nt: TGTGCCAGCAGCCCTGGGACAGGGATAGAGACCCAGTACTTC
cdr3_aa: CASSPGTGIETQYF

d_call: TRBD1
clone_size: .
v_call: TRBV7-3
j_call: TRBJ1-1
cdr3_nt: TGTGCCAGCAGCATAACAGGGGGCGCGGGCACTGAAGCTTTCTTT
cdr3_aa: CASSITGGAGTEAFF

d_call: .
clone_size: .
v_call: TRBV4-2
j_call: TRBJ2-7
cdr3_nt: TGTGCCAGCAGCCAAGATCTAAGGGCTAGCGCGAGTCCGGAGCAGTACTTC
cdr3_aa: CASSQDLRASASPEQYF

d_call: TRBD2
clone_size: .
v_call: TRBV5-1
j_call: TRBJ2-2
cdr3_nt: TGCGCCAGCAGCTTTGGACCTAGCGGGGCCGGGGAGCTGTTTTTT
cdr3_aa: CASSFGPSGAGELFF

d_call: .
clone_size: few
v_call: TRBV28
j_call: TRBJ1-5
cdr3_nt: TGTGCCAGCAGTGACAGGCCGGGACGCCAGCCCCAGCATTTT
cdr3_aa: CASSDRPGRQPQHF

d_call: .
clone_size: .
v_call: TRBV6-5
j_call: TRBJ2-5
cdr3_nt: TGTGCCAGCAGTCAGACTCGTACCCAAGAGACCCAGTACTTC
cdr3_aa: CASSQTRTQETQYF

d_call: .
clone_size: .
v_call: TRBV28
j_call: TRBJ2-7
cdr3_nt: TGTGCCAGCACTACGAGGCGAATCAGCTCCTACGAGCAGTACTTC
cdr3_aa: CASTTRRISSYEQYF

d_call: TRBD1
clone_size: .
v_call: TRBV7-9
j_call: TRBJ1-3
cdr3_nt: TGTGCCAGCCGTCAAGGACAGGACCTCTCTGGAAACACCATATATTTT
cdr3_aa: CASRQGQDLSGNTIYF

d_call: .
clone_size: .
v_call: TRBV5-1
j_call: TRBJ1-5
cdr3_nt: TGCGCCAGCAGCTTAGAGCCCGGTCAGCCCCAGCATTTT
cdr3_aa: CASSLEPGQPQHF

d_call: .
clone_size: .
v_call: TRBV19
j_call: TRBJ1-1
cdr3_nt: TGTGCCAGTCGCCAGGGCCGAAGGGACACTGAAGCTTTCTTT
cdr3_aa: CASRQGRRDTEAFF

d_call: .
clone_size: .
v_call: TRBV6-2/TRBV6-3
j_call: TRBJ2-3
cdr3_nt: TGTGCCAGCAGCGAAGAGGGATCTGTCACAGATACGCAGTATTTT
cdr3_aa: CASSEEGSVTDTQYF

d_call: TRBD1
clone_size: .
v_call: TRBV7-2
j_call: TRBJ2-2
cdr3_nt: TGTGCCAGCAGCTCGGACAGGTCCGGGGAGCTGTTTTTT
cdr3_aa: CASSSDRSGELFF

d_call: TRBD1
clone_size: .
v_call: TRBV11-2
j_call: TRBJ1-1
cdr3_nt: TGTGCCAGCAGCCGGAGGGGGCAGGTGAACACTGAAGCTTTCTTT
cdr3_aa: CASSRRGQVNTEAFF

d_call: .
clone_size: few
v_call: TRBV1
j_call: TRBJ2-3
cdr3_nt: TGCACCAGCAGCCAGATCAGTCGCGGGGGCACAGATACGCAGTATTTT
cdr3_aa: CTSSQISRGGTDTQYF

d_call: .
clone_size: .
v_call: TRBV3-1/TRBV3-2
j_call: TRBJ1-5
cdr3_nt: TGTGCCAGCAGCCAAGATGTCAGGGTTACTCAGCCCCAGCATTTT
cdr3_aa: CASSQDVRVTQPQHF

d_call: .
clone_size: .
v_call: TRBV18
j_call: TRBJ1-3
cdr3_nt: TGTGCCAGCTCACCACCCTCTAGCTCTGGAAACACCATATATTTT
cdr3_aa: CASSPPSSSGNTIYF

d_call: .
clone_size: .
v_call: TRBV7-9
j_call: TRBJ1-5
cdr3_nt: TGTGCCAGCAGCCTCGGGGGGAATAGCAATCAGCCCCAGCATTTT
cdr3_aa: CASSLGGNSNQPQHF

d_call: TRBD2
clone_size: .
v_call: TRBV6-2/TRBV6-3
j_call: TRBJ2-7
cdr3_nt: TGTGCCAGCAGTTACGCGGCGGGGGCCTACGAGCAGTACTTC
cdr3_aa: CASSYAAGAYEQYF

d_call: .
clone_size: few
v_call: TRBV9
j_call: TRBJ1-1
cdr3_nt: TGTGCCAGCAGCGTAGAAGGGGCGAACACTGAAGCTTTCTTT
cdr3_aa: CASSVEGANTEAFF